This T cell receptor beta chain appears in the sequencing data of a study of blood T cell repertoires in COVID-19 (dated by TCRdb to the early 2020s). Study-level background: The collaborator samples originated in the United States, Italy and Spain and spanned the acute and convalescent phases of COVID-19. The material from the prospective study consisted of cDNA or gDNA derived from T cells, B-cell-depleted T cells, or PBMCs. The samples were drawn from the first 160 participants of the ongoing ImmuneRACE study and from under 1,500 subjects provided by 6 global collaborators. The repertoires were released in a freely available public database intended as a resource for research on the immune response to SARS-CoV-2. Deeply sampled blood TCRbeta repertoires from subjects exposed to, actively infected with, or recovered from COVID-19 were included in the dataset. HLA class I and class II types, where available, came from metadata supplied by the sample provider rather than from assay-based typing. Nearly every sample came with metadata listing a de-identified subject ID, COVID-19 status, age in years and sex.

Study-wide conclusions, independent of this receptor: Clinical and demographic metadata were provided uncurated, with the amount varying by source and participant.

A remark on this clone: What antigen it recognizes has not been identified. Base qualities are not provided; no much larger clone lies one nucleotide away.

Germline trimming: 3 bases from V, 6 bases from J; junction bases outside gene matches: 11. CDR1 and CDR2, looked up from the germline V gene (reference sequence), are LNHDA and SQIVND. The CDR3 contains 16 residues, cysteine and phenylalanine counted. Here the CDR3 DNA is all that survives: 48 bases in frame from base 1. Another Seattle source contributed samples from volunteer blood donors who had recovered from COVID-19. Whole blood was collected in K2EDTA tubes by collaborating institutions according to the institutions' own protocols. For TCRbeta analysis, collaborators shipped samples in one of three forms: frozen whole blood, isolated PBMCs, or DNA extracted from either of those sample types. The immunoSEQ Assay, a bias-controlled multiplex PCR, was used to amplify TCRbeta CDR3 regions from genomic DNA. Per the authors' processing: The number of nucleated cells in each sample was estimated by amplification of reference gene primers within the assay. To quantify the absolute abundance of each unique TCRbeta CDR3 rearrangement, sequence reads were collapsed and filtered. For each sample, productive Simpson clonality was calculated by taking the square root of Simpson's diversity index across productive rearrangements. TCRdb holds this immuneACCESS table with in-frame rearrangements only. Some clones are missing; in checked studies, unresolved V genes explain under half, and the rest has no known cause. V, J and clone size are taken as reported in that table, and D and trimming were inferred from the DNA itself. The sample includes a few hundred thousand clones, with approximately 82% observed a single time. Over 1.2% of the sample lies in the top ten.

Recombination joined TRBV19 with TRBJ2-1; the central 7 bases match TRBD2. The clonotype was recovered from a woman between 40 and 55 years old who had recovered from COVID-19. The sequencing sample was made of peripheral blood. The nucleotide sequence is TGTGCCAGTAGTATCCGGCGGGGAGGGTTTGGCAATGAGCAGTTCTTC. Translation gives CASSIRRGGFGNEQFF.